This TCR beta chain was sequenced for a study of STAT5B mutations in CD4+ large granular lymphocyte leukemia (dated by TCRdb to between 2021 and 2024). Regarding the research as a whole: Among the healthy controls, the CDR3 'QG' motif was associated with a particular HLA allele. The study compared the TCRbeta repertoires of patients with CD4+ T-cell large granular lymphocyte leukemia against the TCRbeta repertoires of healthy blood donors. Flow cytometry performed on FACSCanto II or FACSVerse showed that the purified fractions had more than 95% purity among lymphocytes.

The healthy control group was made up of 37 blood donors, and the Finnish Red Cross blood service supplied their buffy coats. All TCR-sequenced material derived from peripheral blood: patient blood samples and healthy donor buffy coats. Peripheral blood mononuclear cells were isolated by Ficoll-Hypaque gradient centrifugation. CD4+ cells were magnetically purified from the buffy coats of healthy controls. Genomic DNA was extracted using the Gentra Puregene Cell and Tissue kit, and a Qubit 2.0 fluorometer was used to quantify it. The study at large found these results: Enrichment of TRBV06-family usage was observed among the top patient clones (8/27) relative to healthy controls (2/35). Compared with healthy CD4+ repertoires, CD4-sorted patient repertoires appeared more clonal, and this difference remained even after the putative leukemic clones were removed. Main leukemic clonotypes were private to each patient, although roughly 26% appeared at low frequency in other patients' non-leukemic repertoires. The data were not HLA-matched, and the relatively small sample size could explain the higher clonality seen in CD4+ compared with CD8+ T-LGLL.

The immunoSEQ assay at survey resolution was applied to genomic DNA for sequencing of TCRbeta rearrangements. In the paper's pipeline: A lowest detectable productive clonotype frequency of 2.59 x 10-5 was observed in the TCR sequencing data. Only productive TCRbeta rearrangements, defined as complete and in-frame sequences, were included in the analyses. The clonality of each sample was calculated as Simpson clonality in the immunoSEQ Analyzer version 3.0. Clones were grouped by frequency into very rare, small, medium, large (1-20%) or hyperexpanded (>20%) categories. Generation probabilities were estimated with OLGA 1.2.3, V-gene circos plots were made with VDJtools, specificities were searched in VDJdb, and CDR3 motifs were identified with GLIPH. Drawn from immuneACCESS, this table holds only the in-frame rearrangements with V and J called that TCRdb kept. Clones are partly lost; checked studies trace under half to an unresolved V gene and leave the rest unexplained. That table furnishes V, J and clone size, whereas the DNA furnished D and trimming. The sample profile shows around 34,000 clones; 85% of them were found once. The ten largest clones take up less than 1.5% of the sample.

The CDR3 runs 15 amino acids, cysteine and phenylalanine included. Solely the CDR3 DNA is kept, with 45 bases framed from the first base. V is cut back by 0 bases and J by 6 bases, with 9 bases in the junction unmatched. CDR1 SGHRS and CDR2 YFSETQ are derived from the germline V gene. This clone showed up just a few times. Its antigen is currently not known. No base qualities exist here, and no much larger clone lies one base off it. This clonotype was obtained from a human donor in good health. The sequence is built from TRBV5-1 and TRBJ2-7, with 7 bases in between that match TRBD2. Sequences were obtained from CD4+ T cells from blood buffy coats. The DNA sequence follows: TGCGCCAGCAGCTTGGCGTTGGGAGGGCCGGGCGAGCAGTACTTC. Translation gives CASSLALGGPGEQYF.